The sequence of this T cell receptor beta chain was determined in a study of blood T cell repertoires in COVID-19. Looking at the study overall: Acute and convalescent COVID-19 specimens originated in the United States, Italy and Spain. The cDNA or gDNA used as material had been derived from T cells, B-cell-depleted T cells, or PBMCs.

Patients at the Seattle site were enrolled during active infection and followed longitudinally. Original processing notes: The authors estimated nucleated cell counts from reference gene primer amplification. TCRdb's copy holds only in-frame clones and misses some; the assay was immunoSEQ multiplex PCR. The V and J calls and the clone size are those of that table, but D and trimming were determined from the DNA. The sample has about 12,000 clones; around 70% are singletons. This clone was detected once. A read error is likely here: a far larger clone is one base away. This receptor was taken from a man aged 60 to 75 with COVID-19, enrolled during active disease. The source material was peripheral blood.

The CDR3 nucleotides are TGTGCCAGCAGCCAAGCCGGGGCGGGGGGGCTCGGCGAGCAGTACTTC. This translates into CASSQAGAGGLGEQYF. The gene calls are TRBV4-2 and TRBJ2-7, with 9 nucleotides matching TRBD2. This CDR3 has 16 amino acids. Germline loops: CDR1 LGHNA, CDR2 YNFKEQ. Unmatched junction bases numbered 10, after V lost 1 base and J lost 6 bases.